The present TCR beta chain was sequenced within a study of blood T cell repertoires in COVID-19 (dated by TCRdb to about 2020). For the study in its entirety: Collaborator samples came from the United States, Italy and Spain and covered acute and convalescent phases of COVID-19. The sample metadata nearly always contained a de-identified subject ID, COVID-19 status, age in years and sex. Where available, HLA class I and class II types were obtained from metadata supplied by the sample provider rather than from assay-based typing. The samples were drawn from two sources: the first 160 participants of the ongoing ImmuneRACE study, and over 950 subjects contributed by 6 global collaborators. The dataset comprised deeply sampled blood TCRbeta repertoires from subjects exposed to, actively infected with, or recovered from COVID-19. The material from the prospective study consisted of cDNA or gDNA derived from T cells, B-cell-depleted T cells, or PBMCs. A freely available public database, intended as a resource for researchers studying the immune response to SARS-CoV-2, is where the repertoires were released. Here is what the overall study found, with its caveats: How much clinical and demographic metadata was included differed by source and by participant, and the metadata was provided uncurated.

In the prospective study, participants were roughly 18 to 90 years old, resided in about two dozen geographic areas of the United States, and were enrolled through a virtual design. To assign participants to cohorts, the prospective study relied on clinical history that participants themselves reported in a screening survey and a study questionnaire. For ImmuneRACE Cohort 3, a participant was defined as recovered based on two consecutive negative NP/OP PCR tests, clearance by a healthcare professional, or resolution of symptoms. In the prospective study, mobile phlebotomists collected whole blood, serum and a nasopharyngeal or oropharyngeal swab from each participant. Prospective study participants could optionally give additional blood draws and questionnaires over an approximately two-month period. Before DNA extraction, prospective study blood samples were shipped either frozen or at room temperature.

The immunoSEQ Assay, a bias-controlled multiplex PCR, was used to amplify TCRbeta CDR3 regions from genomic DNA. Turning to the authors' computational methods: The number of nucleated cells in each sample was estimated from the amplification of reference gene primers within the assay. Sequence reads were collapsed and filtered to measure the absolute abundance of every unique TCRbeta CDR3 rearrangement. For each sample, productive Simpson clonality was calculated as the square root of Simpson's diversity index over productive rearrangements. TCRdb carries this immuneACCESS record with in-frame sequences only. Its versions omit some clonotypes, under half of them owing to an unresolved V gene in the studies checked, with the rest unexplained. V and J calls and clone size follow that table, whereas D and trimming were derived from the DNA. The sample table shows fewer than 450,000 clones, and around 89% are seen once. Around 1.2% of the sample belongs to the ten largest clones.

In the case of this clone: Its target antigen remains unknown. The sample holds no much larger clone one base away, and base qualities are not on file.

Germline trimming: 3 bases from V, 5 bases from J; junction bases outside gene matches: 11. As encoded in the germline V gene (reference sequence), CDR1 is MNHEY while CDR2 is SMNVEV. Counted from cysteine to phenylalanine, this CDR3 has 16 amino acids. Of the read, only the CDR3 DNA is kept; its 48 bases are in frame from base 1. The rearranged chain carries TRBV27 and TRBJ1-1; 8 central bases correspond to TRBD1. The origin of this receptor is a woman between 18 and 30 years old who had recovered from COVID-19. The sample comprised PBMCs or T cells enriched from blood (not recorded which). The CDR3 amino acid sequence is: CASSLRQGAGFTEAFF. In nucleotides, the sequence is TGTGCCAGCAGTTTGCGGCAGGGGGCCGGTTTTACTGAAGCTTTCTTT.